This T cell receptor (beta chain) is drawn from a study of cytomegalovirus exposure and HLA in healthy donors. General observations from the study: The authors considered a cluster of highly shared sequence variants likely to be a sequencing artifact. TCR beta chains numbering 164 were designated cytomegalovirus-associated. The availability of immune exposure information extended only to CMV serostatus.

As for this clone: Antigen: not known.

The PCR made use of 60 Vbeta and 13 Jbeta primers. Clones were sequenced by immunoSEQ multiplex PCR, and TCRdb holds only the in-frame ones, with some missing. Of about 82,000 clones in the sample, about 9.5% were seen once. Per the germline V gene, CDR1 is SGHRS and CDR2 is YFSETQ. With 0 bases clipped from V and 7 bases from J, the junction kept 10 bases outside the gene matches. This CDR3 spans 16 amino acids. The sequence was obtained from a man aged 60 to 75 in good health and CMV-seropositive. This rearrangement joins TRBV5-1 to TRBJ2-1, with 7 bases fitting TRBD2. The sequencing input was PBMCs. The DNA for the CDR3 is TGCGCCAGCAGCTTGGTGGCTAGCGGAGCCGGGAATGAGCAGTTCTTC. Translating it yields CASSLVASGAGNEQFF.